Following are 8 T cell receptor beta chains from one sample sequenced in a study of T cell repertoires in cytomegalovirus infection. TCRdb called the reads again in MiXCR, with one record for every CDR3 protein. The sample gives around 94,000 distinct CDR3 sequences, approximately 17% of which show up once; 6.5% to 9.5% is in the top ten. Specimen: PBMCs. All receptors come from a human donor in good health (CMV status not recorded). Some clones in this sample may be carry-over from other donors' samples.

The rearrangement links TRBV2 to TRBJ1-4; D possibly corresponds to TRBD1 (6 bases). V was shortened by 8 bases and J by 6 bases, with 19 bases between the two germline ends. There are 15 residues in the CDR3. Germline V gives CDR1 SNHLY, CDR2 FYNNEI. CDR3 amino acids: CASRLRGRVDEKLFF. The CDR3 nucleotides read TGTGCCAGCCGGCTCAGGGGTCGGGTTGATGAAAAACTGTTTTTT.

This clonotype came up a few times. The DNA of the CDR3 is TGTGCCAGCAGTCCCAGGGGTCCACCCCTCCACTTT. This translates into CASSPRGPPLHF. The chain carries TRBV6-2 or TRBV6-3 and TRBJ1-6; D is perhaps TRBD1 (6 bases). V was clipped by 5 bases and J by 11 bases, with 10 bases between them. The CDR3 is 12 residues long. From germline, CDR1 is MNHEY and CDR2 SVGEGT.

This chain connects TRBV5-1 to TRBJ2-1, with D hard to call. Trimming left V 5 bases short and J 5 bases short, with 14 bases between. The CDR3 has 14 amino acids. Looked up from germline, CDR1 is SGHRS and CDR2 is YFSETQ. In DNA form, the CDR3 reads TGCGCCAGCAGGAAAGGGTGGTTGGACAATGAGCAGTTCTTC. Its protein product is CASRKGWLDNEQFF.

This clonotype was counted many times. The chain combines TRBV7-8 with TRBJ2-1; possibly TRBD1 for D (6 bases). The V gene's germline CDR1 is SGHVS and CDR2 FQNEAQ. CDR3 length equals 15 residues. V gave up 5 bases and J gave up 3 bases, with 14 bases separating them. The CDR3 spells CASSTTATGYNEQFF. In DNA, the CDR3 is TGTGCCAGCAGCACCACCGCGACAGGCTACAATGAGCAGTTCTTC.

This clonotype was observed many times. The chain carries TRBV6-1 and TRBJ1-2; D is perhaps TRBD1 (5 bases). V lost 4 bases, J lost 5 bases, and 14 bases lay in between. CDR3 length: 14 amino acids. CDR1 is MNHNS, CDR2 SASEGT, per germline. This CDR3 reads CASSVGGGWYGYTF. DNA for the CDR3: TGTGCCAGCAGTGTCGGGGGAGGATGGTATGGCTACACCTTC.

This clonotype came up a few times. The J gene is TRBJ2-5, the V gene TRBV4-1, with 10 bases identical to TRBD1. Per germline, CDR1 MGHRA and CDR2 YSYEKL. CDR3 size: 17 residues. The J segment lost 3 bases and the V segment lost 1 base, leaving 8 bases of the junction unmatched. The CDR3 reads CASSQGKWTGGEETQYF. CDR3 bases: TGCGCCAGCAGCCAAGGAAAATGGACAGGGGGAGAAGAGACCCAGTACTTC.

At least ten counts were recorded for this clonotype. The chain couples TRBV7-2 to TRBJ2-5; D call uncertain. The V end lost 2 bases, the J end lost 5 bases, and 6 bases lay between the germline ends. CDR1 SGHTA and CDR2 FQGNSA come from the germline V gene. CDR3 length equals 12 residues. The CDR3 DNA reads TGTGCCAGCAGCTTATCGCTCGAGACCCAGTACTTC. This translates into CASSLSLETQYF.

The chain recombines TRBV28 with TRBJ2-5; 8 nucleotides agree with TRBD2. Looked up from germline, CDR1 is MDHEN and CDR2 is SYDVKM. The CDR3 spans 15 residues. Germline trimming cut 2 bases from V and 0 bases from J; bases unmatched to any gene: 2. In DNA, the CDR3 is TGTGCCAGCAGTTTAAGCGGGGGACACCAAGAGACCCAGTACTTC. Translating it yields CASSLSGGHQETQYF.